This TCR beta chain was sequenced for a study of T cell responses to AZD1222 COVID-19 vaccine. About this clone: Antigen unknown.

The germline gives CDR1 MNHEY, CDR2 SVGAGI. The V gene lost 3 bases and the J gene lost 2 bases, with 12 bases spanning the gap. This CDR3 has 15 amino acids. Points from the study as a whole: Close to half of spike-specific TCRs reportedly recognize unmutated variant regions. White British ancestry dominated among donors, who included more females, and clonal diversity was possibly underestimated.

Profiling relied on immunoSEQ multiplex PCR, and the TCRdb table lists in-frame clones only, not all of them. The data contain about 120,000 clones, 90% of them singletons. Sequenced material: peripheral blood, taken 28 days after the second dose of the MenACWY control vaccine. The sequence derives from an adult who received the MenACWY meningococcal vaccine as a control. The genes are TRBV6-5 and TRBJ2-3; D unclear. Here the CDR3 DNA reads TGTGCCAGCAGTTATAACAGCCCCGTCACAGATACGCAGTATTTT. It encodes CASSYNSPVTDTQYF.